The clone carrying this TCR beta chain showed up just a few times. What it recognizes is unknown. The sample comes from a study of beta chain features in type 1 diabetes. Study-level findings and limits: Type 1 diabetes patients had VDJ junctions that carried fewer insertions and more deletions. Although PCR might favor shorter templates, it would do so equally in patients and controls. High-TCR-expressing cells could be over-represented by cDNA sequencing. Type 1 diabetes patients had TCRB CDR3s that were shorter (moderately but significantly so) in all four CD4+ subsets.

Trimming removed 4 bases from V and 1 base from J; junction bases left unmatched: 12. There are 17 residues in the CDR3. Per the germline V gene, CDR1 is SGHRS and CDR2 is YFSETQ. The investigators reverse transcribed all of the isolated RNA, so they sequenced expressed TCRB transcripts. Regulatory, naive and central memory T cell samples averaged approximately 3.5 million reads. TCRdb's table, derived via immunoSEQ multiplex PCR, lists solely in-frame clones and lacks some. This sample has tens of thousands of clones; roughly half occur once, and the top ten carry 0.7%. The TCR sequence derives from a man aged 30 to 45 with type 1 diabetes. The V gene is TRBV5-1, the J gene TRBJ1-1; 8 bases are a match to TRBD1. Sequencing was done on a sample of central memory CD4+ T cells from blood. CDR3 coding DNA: TGCGCCAGCAGCCGATCCGGGACAGGAGATGGGAACACTGAAGCTTTCTTT. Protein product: CASSRSGTGDGNTEAFF.